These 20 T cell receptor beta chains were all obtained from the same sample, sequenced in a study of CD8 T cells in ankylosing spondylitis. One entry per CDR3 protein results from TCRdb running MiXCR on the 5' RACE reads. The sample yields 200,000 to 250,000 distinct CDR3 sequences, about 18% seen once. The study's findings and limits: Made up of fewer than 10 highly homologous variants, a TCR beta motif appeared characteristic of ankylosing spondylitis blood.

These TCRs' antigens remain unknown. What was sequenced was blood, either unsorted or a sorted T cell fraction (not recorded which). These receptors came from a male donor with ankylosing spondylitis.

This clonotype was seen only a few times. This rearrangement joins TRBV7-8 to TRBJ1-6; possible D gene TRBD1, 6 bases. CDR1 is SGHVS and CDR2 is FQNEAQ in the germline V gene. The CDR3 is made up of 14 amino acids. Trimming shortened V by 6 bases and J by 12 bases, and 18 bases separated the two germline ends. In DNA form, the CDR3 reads TGTGCCAGCAGTGAGGCAGGGGAAATAGTACCCCTCCACTTT. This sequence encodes CASSEAGEIVPLHF.

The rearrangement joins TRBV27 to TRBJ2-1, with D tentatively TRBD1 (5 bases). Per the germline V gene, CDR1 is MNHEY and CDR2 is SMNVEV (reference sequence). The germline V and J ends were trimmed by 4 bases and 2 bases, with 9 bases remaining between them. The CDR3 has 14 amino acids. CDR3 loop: CASSSMTAYNEQFF. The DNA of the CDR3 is TGTGCCAGCAGTTCAATGACAGCCTACAATGAGCAGTTCTTC.

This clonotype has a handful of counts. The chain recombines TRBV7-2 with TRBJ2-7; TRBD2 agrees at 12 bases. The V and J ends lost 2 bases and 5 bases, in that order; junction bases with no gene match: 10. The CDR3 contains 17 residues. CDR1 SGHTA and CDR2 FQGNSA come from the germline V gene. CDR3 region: CASSLTRTSGVLDEQYF. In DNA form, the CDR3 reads TGTGCCAGCAGCTTAACGAGGACTAGCGGGGTTTTAGACGAGCAGTACTTC.

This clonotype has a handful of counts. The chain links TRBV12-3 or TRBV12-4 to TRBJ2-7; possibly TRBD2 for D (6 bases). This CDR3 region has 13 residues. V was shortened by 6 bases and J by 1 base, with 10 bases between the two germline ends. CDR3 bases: TGTGCCAGCAGCCGGGACTGGTCCTACGAGCAGTACTTC. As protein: CASSRDWSYEQYF.

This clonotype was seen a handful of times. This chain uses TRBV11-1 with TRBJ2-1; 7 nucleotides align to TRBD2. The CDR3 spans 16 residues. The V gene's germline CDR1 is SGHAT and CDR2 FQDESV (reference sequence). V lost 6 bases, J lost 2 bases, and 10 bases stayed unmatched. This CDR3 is CASSYPGLPPYNEQFF. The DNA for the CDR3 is TGTGCCAGCAGTTATCCGGGACTACCTCCCTACAATGAGCAGTTCTTC.

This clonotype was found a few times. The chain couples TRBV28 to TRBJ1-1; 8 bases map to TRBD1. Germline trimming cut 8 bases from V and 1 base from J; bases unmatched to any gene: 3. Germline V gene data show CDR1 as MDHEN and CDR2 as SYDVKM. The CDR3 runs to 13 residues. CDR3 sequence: CASGDRGNTEAFF. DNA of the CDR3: TGTGCCAGCGGTGACAGGGGGAACACTGAAGCTTTCTTT.

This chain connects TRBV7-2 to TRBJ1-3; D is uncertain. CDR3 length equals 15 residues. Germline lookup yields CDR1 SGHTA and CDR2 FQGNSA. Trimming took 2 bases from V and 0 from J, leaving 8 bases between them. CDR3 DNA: TGTGCCAGCAGCTTATCGGCAGCCTCTGGAAACACCATATATTTT. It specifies CASSLSAASGNTIYF.

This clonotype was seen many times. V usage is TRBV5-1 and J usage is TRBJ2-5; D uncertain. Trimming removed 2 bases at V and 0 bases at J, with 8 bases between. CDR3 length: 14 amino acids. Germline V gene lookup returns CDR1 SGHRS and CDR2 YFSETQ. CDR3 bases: TGCGCCAGCAGCTTAAGGCAGGACCAAGAGACCCAGTACTTC. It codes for CASSLRQDQETQYF.

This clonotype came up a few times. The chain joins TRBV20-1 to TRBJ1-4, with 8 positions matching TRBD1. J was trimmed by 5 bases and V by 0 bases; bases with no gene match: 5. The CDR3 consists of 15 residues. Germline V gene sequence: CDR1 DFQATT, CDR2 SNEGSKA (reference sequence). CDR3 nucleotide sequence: TGCAGTGCTAGAGATCTCGGACAGGGCAATGAAAAACTGTTTTTT. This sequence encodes CSARDLGQGNEKLFF.

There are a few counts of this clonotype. The CDR3 DNA reads TGTGCCAGCAGCTTAGTTGAGAGGCGGCAGTTCTCAGTCCTGCAGCAGTTCTTC. This codes for CASSLVERRQFSVLQQFF. The V and J genes are TRBV11-2 and TRBJ2-1; D unclear. With 1 base removed from V and 11 bases from J, the gap between germline ends came to 27 bases. Per germline, CDR1 SGHAT and CDR2 FQNNGV. The CDR3 loop spans 18 amino acids.

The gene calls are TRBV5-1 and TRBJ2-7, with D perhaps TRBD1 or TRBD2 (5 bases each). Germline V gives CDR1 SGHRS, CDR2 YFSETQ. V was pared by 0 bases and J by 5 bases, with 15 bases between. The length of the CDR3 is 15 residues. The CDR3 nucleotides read TGCGCCAGCAGCTTGGTGGCGGCTGGGGACCACGAGCAGTACTTC. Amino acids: CASSLVAAGDHEQYF.

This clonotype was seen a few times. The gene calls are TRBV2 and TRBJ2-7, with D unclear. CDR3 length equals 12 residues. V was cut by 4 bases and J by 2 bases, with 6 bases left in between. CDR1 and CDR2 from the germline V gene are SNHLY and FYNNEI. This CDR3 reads CASSVSPYEQYF. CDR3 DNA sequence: TGTGCCAGCAGTGTGTCCCCCTACGAGCAGTACTTC.

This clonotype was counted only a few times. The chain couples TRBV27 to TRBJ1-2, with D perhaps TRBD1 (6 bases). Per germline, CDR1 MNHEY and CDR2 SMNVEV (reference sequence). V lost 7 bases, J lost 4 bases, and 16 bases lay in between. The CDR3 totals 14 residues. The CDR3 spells CASKERTVTYGYTF. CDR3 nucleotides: TGTGCCAGCAAGGAAAGGACAGTCACCTATGGCTACACCTTC.

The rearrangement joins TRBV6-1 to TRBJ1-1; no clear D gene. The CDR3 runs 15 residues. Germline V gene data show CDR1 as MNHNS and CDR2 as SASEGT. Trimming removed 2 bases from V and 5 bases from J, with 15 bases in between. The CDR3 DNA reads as TGTGCCAGCAGTGAACCCTTGACCTGGGCGACTGAAGCTTTCTTT. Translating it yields CASSEPLTWATEAFF.

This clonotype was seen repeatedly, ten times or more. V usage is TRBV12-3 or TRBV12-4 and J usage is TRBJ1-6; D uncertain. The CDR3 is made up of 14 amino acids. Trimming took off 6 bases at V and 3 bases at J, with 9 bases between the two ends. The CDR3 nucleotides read TGTGCCAGCAGCTCTTTGGGCTATAATTCACCCCTCCACTTT. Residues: CASSSLGYNSPLHF.

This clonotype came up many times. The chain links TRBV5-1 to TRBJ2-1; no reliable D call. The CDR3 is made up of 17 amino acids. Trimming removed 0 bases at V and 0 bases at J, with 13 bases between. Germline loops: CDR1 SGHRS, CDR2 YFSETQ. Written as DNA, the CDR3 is TGCGCCAGCAGCTTGGCCGACACCCTATCCTCCTACAATGAGCAGTTCTTC. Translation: CASSLADTLSSYNEQFF.

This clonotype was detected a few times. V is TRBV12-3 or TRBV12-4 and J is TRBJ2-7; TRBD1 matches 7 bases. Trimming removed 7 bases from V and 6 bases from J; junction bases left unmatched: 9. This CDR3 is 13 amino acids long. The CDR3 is CASKRATGLEQYF. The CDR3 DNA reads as TGTGCCAGCAAACGCGCGACAGGGCTCGAGCAGTACTTC.

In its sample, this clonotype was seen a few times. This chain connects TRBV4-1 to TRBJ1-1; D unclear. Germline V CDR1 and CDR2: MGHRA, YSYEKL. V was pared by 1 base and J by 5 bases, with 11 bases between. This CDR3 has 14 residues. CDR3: CASSQGVGWTEAFF. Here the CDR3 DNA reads TGCGCCAGCAGCCAAGGGGTGGGGTGGACTGAAGCTTTCTTT.

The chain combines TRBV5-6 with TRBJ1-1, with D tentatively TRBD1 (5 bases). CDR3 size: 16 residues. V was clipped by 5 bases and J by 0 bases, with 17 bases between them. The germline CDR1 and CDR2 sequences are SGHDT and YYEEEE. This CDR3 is CASSPKRQQMNTEAFF. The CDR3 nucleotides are TGTGCCAGCAGTCCCAAACGACAGCAGATGAACACTGAAGCTTTCTTT.

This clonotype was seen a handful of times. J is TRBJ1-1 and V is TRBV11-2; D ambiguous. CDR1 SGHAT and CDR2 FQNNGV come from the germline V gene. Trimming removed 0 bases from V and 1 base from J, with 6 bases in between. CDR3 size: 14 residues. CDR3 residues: CASSLDMGNTEAFF. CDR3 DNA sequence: TGTGCCAGCAGCTTAGATATGGGGAACACTGAAGCTTTCTTT.